The clone carrying this T cell receptor (beta chain) was seen just once. The antigen remains unidentified. This sample was included in a study of graft-versus-host responses after intestinal transplantation. Looking at the study overall: Recipients had multivisceral, liver-intestinal, or isolated intestinal transplants. Each recipient received anti-thymocyte globulin induction, then tacrolimus and steroids for about 3 years.

General study results and limits: With peak circulating GvH clone levels came an association with early post-transplant HvG declines. High graft-versus-host to host-versus-graft clonal ratios were seen in allografts of patients with graft-donor T cell macrochimerism.

The CDR3 length is 16 residues. The V gene's germline CDR1 is MNHEY and CDR2 SMNVEV (reference sequence). The germline V and J ends were trimmed by 10 bases and 0 bases, with 20 bases remaining between them. Method: immunoSEQ multiplex PCR; TCRdb's copy keeps in-frame clones and lacks some. The sample lists about 93,000 clones, about 93% seen once, with 0.49% in the top ten. The receptor was derived from a human donor who received an intestinal transplant. Sequenced here: unstimulated CD8+ T cells sorted from spleen or lymph node cells, sampled before intestinal transplant. V and J are TRBV27 and TRBJ2-3; the D gene is possibly TRBD2 (5 bases). This chain's CDR3 is CATKHGVGKSTDTQYF. DNA of the CDR3: TGTGCCACCAAACACGGGGTGGGGAAGAGCACAGATACGCAGTATTTT.